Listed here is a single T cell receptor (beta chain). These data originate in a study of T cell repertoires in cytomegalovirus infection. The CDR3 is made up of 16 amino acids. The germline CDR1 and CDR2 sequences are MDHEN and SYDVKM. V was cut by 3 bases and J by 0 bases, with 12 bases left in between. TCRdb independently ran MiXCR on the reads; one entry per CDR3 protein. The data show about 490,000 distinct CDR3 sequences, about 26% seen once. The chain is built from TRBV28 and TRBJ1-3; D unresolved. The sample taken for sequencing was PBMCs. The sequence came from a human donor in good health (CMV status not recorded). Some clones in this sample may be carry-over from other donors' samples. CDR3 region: CASSFRPGGSGNTIYF. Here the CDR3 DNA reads TGTGCCAGCAGTTTCCGGCCCGGCGGCTCTGGAAACACCATATATTTT.